The present entry profiles one T cell receptor (beta chain) with its context. Its cognate antigen is unknown. Prepared libraries of TCR beta cDNA carried unique molecular identifiers. One entry per CDR3 protein results from TCRdb running MiXCR on the PCR reads. The table includes 500,000 to 600,000 distinct CDR3 sequences, about 40% detected once. This record comes from a study of post-analysis software for immune sequencing data. V was clipped by 0 bases and J by 0 bases; unmatched bases: 3. There are 15 residues in the CDR3. CDR1 and CDR2 from the germline V gene are SGHRS and YFSETQ. Notes on the study in general: The study found significantly lower normalized Chao1 diversity in multiple sclerosis patients than in controls. About five TRBV segments occurring more often in patients than controls included TRBV5-6, TRBV5-1 and TRBV20-1.

The specimen was blood. This chain uses TRBV5-1 with TRBJ2-7; 7 bases map to TRBD2. The receptor's source is a girl aged 5-17 years with multiple sclerosis. For the CDR3, the DNA is TGCGCCAGCAGCTTGGTGGAGCGGGGCTCCTACGAGCAGTACTTC. It encodes CASSLVERGSYEQYF.